This T cell receptor beta chain was sequenced during a study of technical replicates of blood from four donors. Data came from immunoSEQ multiplex PCR; TCRdb stores just in-frame clones and leaves some out. There are some 80,000 clones in the sample; 75% to 95% occur only once, and around 0.4% lies in the top ten. From germline, CDR1 is SGHRS and CDR2 YFSETQ. The CDR3 is 17 amino acids. V lost 1 base and J lost 0, with 11 bases in between. The receptor was derived from a human donor in good health. V and J are TRBV5-1 and TRBJ2-6; D is uncertain. Input material: T cells isolated from PBMCs. The CDR3 DNA reads TGCGCCAGCAGCTTGAGGAGTCACTTCTCTGGGGCCAACGTCCTGACTTTC. Residues: CASSLRSHFSGANVLTF.